This TCR beta chain was found in a study of blood T cells in healthy people across ages. Regarding the study as a whole: Strong correlation existed between TCR beta diversity and naive T cell percentage.

Comments on this clonotype: Its matching antigen is unknown.

The V end was cut by 4 bases, the J end by 0 bases, with 12 bases between. The germline gives CDR1 SGHTA, CDR2 FQGTGA. The CDR3 covers 15 residues. With a J-beta primer mix and a sample-barcoded 5' primer, a second PCR ran roughly 6 to 11 cycles. TCRdb reprocessed the 5' RACE reads with MiXCR, giving one entry per CDR3 protein. The sample yields fewer than 900,000 distinct CDR3 sequences, 35% to 45% seen once. The sequence derives from a woman aged 55-69 years in good health. This chain uses TRBV7-3 with TRBJ2-5; possibly TRBD2 for D (6 bases). Sequencing was performed on blood. The DNA for the CDR3 is TGTGCCAGCAGCTCACGGCCGGGAGACCAAGAGACCCAGTACTTC. Translating gives CASSSRPGDQETQYF.